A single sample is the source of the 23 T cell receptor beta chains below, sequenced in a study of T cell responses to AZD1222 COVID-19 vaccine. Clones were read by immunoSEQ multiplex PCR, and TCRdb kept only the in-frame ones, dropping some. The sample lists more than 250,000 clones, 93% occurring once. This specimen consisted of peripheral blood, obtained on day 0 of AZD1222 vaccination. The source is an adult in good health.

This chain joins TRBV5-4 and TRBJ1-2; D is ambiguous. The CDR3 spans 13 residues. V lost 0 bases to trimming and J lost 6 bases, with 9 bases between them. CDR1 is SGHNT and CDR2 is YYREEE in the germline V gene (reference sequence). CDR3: CASSLAGLDGYTF. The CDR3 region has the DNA TGTGCCAGCAGCTTGGCGGGGTTGGATGGCTACACCTTC.

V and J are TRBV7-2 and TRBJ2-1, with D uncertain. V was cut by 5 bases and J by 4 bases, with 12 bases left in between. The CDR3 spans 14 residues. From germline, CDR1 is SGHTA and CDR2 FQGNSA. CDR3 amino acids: CASSLERNYNEQFF. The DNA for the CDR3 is TGTGCCAGCAGCCTCGAACGCAATTACAATGAGCAGTTCTTC.

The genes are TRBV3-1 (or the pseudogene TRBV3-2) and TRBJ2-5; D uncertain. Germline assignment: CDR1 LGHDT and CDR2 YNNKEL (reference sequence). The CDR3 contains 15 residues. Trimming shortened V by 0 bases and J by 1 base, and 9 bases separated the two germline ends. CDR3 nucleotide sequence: TGTGCCAGCAGCCAAGATCCGGTCACCCAAGAGACCCAGTACTTC. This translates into CASSQDPVTQETQYF.

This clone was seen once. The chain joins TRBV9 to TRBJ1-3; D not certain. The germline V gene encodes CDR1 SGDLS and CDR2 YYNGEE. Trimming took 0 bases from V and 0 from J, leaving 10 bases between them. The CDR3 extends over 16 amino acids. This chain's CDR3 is CASSVAGVASGNTIYF. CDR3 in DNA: TGTGCCAGCAGCGTAGCCGGGGTCGCCTCTGGAAACACCATATATTTT.

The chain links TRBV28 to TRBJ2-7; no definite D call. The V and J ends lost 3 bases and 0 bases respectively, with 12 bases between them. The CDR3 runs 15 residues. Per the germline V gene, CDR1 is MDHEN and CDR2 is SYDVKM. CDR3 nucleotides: TGTGCCAGCAGTTTCCGTACAAAAGGCTCCTACGAGCAGTACTTC. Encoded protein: CASSFRTKGSYEQYF.

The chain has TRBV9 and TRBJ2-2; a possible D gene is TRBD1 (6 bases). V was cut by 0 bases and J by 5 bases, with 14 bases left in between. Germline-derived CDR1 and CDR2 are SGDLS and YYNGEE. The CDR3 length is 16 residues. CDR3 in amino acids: CASSVEAGAKTGELFF. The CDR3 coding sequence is TGTGCCAGCAGCGTAGAGGCAGGGGCCAAGACCGGGGAGCTGTTTTTT.

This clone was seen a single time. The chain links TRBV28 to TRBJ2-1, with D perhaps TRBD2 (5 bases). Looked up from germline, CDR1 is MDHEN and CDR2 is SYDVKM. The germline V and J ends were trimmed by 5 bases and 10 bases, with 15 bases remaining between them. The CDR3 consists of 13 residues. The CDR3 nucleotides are TGTGCCAGCAGTCAGGCCGGAGAGGGCGAGCAGTTCTTC. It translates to CASSQAGEGEQFF.

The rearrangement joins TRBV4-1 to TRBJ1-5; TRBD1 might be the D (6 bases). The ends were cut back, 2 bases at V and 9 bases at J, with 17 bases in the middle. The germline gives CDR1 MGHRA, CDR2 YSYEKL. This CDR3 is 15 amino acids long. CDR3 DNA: TGCGCCAGCAGCCAAAGGGGGGACTCCGGTTTGCCCCAGCATTTT. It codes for CASSQRGDSGLPQHF.

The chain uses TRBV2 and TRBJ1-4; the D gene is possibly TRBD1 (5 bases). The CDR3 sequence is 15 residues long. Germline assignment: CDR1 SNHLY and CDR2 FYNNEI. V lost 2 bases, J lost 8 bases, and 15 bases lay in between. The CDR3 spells CASSESGARGEKLFF. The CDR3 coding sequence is TGTGCCAGCAGTGAAAGCGGGGCGCGGGGAGAAAAACTGTTTTTT.

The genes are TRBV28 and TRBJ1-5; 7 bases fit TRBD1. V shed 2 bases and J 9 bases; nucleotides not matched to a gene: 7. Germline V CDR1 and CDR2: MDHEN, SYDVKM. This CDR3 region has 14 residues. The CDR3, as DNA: TGTGCCAGCAGTTTAAACAGGGGCCCTGGGCCCCAGCATTTT. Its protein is CASSLNRGPGPQHF.

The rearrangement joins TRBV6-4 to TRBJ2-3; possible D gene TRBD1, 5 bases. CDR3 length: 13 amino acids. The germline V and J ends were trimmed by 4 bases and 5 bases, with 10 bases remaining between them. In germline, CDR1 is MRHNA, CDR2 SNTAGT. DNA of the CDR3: TGTGCCAGCAGTGCAGGGTCGCAAGATACGCAGTATTTT. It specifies CASSAGSQDTQYF.

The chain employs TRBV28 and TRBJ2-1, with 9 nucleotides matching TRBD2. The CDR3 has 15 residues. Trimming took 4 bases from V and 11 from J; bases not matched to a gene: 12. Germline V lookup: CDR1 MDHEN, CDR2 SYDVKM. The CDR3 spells CASSSLAGAAGKQFF. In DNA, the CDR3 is TGTGCCAGCAGTTCCTTAGCGGGGGCCGCAGGGAAGCAGTTCTTC. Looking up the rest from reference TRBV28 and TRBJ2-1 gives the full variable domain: DVKVTQSSRYLVKRTGEKVFLECVQDMDHENMFWYRQDPGLGLRLIYFSYDVKMKEKGDIPEGYSVSREKKERFSLILESASTNQTSMYLCASSSLAGAAGKQFFGPGTRLTVL.

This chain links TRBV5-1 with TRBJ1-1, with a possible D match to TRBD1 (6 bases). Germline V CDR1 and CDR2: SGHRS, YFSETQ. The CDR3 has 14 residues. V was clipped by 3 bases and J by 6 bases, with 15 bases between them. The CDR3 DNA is TGCGCCAGCAGCTCACTACAGGGAGGGCCTGAAGCTTTCTTT. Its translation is CASSSLQGGPEAFF.

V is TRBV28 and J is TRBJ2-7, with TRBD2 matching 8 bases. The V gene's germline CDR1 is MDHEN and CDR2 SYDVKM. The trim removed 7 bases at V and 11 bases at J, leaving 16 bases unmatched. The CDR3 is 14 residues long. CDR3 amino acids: CASTPPASGSDKYF. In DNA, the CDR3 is TGTGCCAGCACCCCCCCGGCTAGCGGGTCGGATAAGTACTTC.

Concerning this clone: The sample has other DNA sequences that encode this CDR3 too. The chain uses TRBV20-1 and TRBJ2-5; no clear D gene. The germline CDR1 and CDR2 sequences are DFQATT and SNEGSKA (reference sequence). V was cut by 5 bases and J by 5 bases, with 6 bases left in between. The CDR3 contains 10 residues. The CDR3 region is CSASEETQYF. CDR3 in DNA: TGCAGTGCTTCGGAGGAGACCCAGTACTTC.

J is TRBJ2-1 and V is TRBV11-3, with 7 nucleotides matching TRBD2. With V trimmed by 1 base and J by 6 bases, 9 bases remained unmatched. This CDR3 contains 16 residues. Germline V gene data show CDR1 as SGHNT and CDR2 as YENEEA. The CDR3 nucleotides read TGTGCCAGCAGCTTAGGATGGCGGGAGCTCACCAATGAGCAGTTCTTC. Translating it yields CASSLGWRELTNEQFF.

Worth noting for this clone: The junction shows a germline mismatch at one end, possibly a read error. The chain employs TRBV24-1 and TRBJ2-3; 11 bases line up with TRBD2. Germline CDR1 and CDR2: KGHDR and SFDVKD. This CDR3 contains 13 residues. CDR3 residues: CATSESSGRPVLF. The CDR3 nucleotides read TGTGCCACCAGTGAATCTAGCGGGAGGCCGGTCCTTTTT.

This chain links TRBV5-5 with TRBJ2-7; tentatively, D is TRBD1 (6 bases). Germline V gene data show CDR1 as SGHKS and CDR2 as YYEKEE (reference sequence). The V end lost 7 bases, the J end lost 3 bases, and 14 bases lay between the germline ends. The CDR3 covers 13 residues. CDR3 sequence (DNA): TGTGCCAGCGCCCCGGGACACCTCTACGAGCAGTACTTC. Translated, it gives CASAPGHLYEQYF. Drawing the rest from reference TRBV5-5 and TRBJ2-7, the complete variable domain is DAGVTQSPTHLIKTRGQQVTLRCSPISGHKSVSWYQQVLGQGPQFIFQYYEKEERGRGNFPDRFSARQFPNYSSELNVNALLLGDSALYLCASAPGHLYEQYFGPGTRLTVT.

The CDR3 protein is CASSQDKGRAGANVLTF. The CDR3 nucleotides read TGCGCCAGCAGCCAAGATAAGGGGCGGGCTGGGGCCAACGTCCTGACTTTC. The V call is TRBV4-1, the J call TRBJ2-6; either TRBD1 or TRBD2 may supply D (5 bases each). CDR3 length: 17 residues. Deletions cut 0 bases from V and 2 bases from J, with 11 bases between. CDR1 is MGHRA and CDR2 is YSYEKL in the germline V gene.

In DNA, the CDR3 is TGTGCCAGCAACCGGGACAGGCCTCTTAGAGTGGATACGCAGTATTTT. Protein: CASNRDRPLRVDTQYF. This chain joins TRBV7-2 and TRBJ2-3; 8 bases are shared with TRBD1. The CDR3 contains 16 residues. V lost 7 bases and J lost 6; bases outside the gene matches: 15. From germline, CDR1 is SGHTA and CDR2 FQGNSA.

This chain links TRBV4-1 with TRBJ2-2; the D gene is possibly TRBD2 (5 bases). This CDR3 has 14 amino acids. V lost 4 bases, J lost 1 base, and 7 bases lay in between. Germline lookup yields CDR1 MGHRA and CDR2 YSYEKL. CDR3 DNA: TGCGCCAGCAGCCCCGGGGTGAACACCGGGGAGCTGTTTTTT. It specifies CASSPGVNTGELFF.

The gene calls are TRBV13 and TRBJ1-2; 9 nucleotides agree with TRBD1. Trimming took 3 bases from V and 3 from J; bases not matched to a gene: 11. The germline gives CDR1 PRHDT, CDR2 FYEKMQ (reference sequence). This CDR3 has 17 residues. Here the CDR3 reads CASSFFYRGRKDYGYTF. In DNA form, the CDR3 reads TGTGCCAGCAGCTTTTTTTACAGGGGGCGTAAAGACTATGGCTACACCTTC.

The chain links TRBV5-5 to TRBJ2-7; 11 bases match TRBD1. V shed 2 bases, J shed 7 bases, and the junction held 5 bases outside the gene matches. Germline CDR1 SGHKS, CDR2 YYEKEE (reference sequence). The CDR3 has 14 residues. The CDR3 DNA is TGTGCCAGCAGCTTCCCGGGACAGGGGGTGGAGCAGTACTTC. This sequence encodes CASSFPGQGVEQYF.